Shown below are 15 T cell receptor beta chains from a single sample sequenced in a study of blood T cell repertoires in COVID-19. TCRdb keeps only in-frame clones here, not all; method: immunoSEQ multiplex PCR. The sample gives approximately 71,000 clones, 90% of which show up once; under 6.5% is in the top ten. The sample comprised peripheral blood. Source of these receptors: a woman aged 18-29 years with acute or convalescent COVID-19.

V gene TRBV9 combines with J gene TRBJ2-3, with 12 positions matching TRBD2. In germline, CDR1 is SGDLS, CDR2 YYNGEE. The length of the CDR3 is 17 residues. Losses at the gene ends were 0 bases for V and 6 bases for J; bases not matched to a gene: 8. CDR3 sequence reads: CASSVGTSGNVGDTQYF. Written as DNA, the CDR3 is TGTGCCAGCAGCGTAGGGACTAGCGGGAACGTTGGGGATACGCAGTATTTT.

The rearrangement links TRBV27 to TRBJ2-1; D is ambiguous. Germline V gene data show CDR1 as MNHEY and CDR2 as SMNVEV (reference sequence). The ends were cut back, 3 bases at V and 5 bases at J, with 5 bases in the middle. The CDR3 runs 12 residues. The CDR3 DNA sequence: TGTGCCAGCAGTTTTCGGGACAATGAGCAGTTCTTC. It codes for CASSFRDNEQFF.

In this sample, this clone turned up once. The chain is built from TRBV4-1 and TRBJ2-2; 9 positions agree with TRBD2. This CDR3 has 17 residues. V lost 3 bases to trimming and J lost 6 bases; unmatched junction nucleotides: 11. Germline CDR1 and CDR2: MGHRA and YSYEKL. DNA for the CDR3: TGCGCCAGCAGCCACCTCGGCGCGGGGGGGCTTCCCGGGGAGCTGTTTTTT. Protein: CASSHLGAGGLPGELFF.

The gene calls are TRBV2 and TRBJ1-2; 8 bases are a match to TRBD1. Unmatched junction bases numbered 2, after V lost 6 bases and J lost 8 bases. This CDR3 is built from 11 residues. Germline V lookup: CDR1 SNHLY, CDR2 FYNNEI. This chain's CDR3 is CASRDRAGYTF. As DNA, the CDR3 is TGTGCCAGCAGGGACAGGGCGGGCTACACCTTC.

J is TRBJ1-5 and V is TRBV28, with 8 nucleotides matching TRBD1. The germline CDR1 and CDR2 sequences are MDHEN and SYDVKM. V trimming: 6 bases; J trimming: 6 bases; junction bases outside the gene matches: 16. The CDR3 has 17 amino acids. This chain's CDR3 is CASSFDLDRGGGQPQHF. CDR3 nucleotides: TGTGCCAGCAGCTTTGACTTAGACAGGGGCGGAGGTCAGCCCCAGCATTTT.

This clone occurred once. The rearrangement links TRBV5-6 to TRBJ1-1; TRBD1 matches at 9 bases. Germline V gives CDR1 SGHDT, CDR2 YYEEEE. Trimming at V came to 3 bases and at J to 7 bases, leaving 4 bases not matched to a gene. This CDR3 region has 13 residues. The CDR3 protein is CASSWTGDGEAFF. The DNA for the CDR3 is TGTGCCAGCAGCTGGACAGGGGATGGTGAAGCTTTCTTT. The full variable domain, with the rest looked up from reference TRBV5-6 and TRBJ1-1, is DAGVTQSPTHLIKTRGQQVTLRCSPKSGHDTVSWYQQALGQGPQFIFQYYEEEERQRGNFPDRFSGHQFPNYSSELNVNALLLGDSALYLCASSWTGDGEAFFGQGTRLTVV.

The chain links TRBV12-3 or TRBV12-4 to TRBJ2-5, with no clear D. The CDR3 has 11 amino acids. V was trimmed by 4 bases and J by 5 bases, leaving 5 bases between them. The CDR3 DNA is TGTGCCAGCAGTTCTAGGGAGACCCAGTACTTC. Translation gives CASSSRETQYF.

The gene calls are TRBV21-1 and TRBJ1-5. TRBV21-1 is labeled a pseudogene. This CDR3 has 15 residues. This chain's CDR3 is CASRKAGEGNQPQHF. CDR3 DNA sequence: TGTGCCAGCAGAAAAGCTGGGGAGGGCAATCAGCCCCAGCATTTT.

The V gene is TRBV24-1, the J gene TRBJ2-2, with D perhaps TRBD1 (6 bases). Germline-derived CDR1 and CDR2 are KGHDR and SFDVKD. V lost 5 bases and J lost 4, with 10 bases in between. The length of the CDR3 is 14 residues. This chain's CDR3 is CATSADRTTGELFF. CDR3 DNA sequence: TGTGCCACCAGTGCCGACAGGACCACCGGGGAGCTGTTTTTT.

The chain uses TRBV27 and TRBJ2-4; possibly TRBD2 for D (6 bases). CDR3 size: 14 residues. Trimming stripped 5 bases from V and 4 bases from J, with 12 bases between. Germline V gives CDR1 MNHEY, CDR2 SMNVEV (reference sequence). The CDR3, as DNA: TGTGCCAGCAGTATTGCCGGAGGGAAAAACATTCAGTACTTC. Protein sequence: CASSIAGGKNIQYF.

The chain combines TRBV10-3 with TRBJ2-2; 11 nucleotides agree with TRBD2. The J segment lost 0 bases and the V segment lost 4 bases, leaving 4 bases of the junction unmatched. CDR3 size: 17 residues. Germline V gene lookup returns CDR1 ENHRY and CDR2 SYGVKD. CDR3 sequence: CAISGDSGGANTGELFF. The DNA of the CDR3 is TGTGCCATCAGTGGTGATAGCGGGGGGGCGAACACCGGGGAGCTGTTTTTT.

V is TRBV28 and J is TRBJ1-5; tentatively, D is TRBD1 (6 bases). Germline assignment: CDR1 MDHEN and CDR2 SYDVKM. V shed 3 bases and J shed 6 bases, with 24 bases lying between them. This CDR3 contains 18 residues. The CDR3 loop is CASSFWKDVGGALQPQHF. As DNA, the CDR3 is TGTGCCAGCAGTTTCTGGAAGGACGTTGGGGGGGCTCTTCAGCCCCAGCATTTT.

CDR3 sequence (DNA): TGCGCCAGCAGCCAAGATTCTTACTTGAGCGGGACAGATACGCAGTATTTT. Translation: CASSQDSYLSGTDTQYF. This sequence joins TRBV4-1 and TRBJ2-3, with D tentatively TRBD2 (6 bases). CDR3 length: 17 residues. Germline V lookup: CDR1 MGHRA, CDR2 YSYEKL. V was shortened by 0 bases and J by 3 bases, with 16 bases between the two germline ends.

The DNA for the CDR3 is TGTGCCAGCAGCCCCCGCGGGTACAATGAGCAGTTCTTC. Protein: CASSPRGYNEQFF. The V gene is TRBV7-9, the J gene TRBJ2-1, with D possibly TRBD2 on 5 matching bases. The V gene's germline CDR1 is SEHNR and CDR2 FQNEAQ (reference sequence). V was shortened by 5 bases and J by 4 bases, with 9 bases between the two germline ends. The CDR3 runs 13 residues.

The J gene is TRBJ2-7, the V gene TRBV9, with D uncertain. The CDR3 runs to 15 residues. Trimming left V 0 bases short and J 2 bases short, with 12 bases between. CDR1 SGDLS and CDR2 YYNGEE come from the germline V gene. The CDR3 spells CASSVVVTTTYEQYF. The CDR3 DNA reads TGTGCCAGCAGCGTAGTCGTAACTACGACCTACGAGCAGTACTTC.